The T cell receptor (beta chain) under discussion was sequenced for a study of blood T cell repertoires in COVID-19. Study-level information: Italy, Spain and the United States were the sources of the convalescent and acute COVID-19 samples. T cells, B-cell-depleted T cells, or PBMCs provided the cDNA or gDNA that served as material.

Per the study methods: Estimated nucleated cell counts came from reference gene primer amplification. TCRdb's copy holds only in-frame clones and misses some; the assay was immunoSEQ multiplex PCR. V and J calls and clone size are copied from that table; D and trimming were computed from the DNA. The data contain 200,000 to 300,000 clones, more than 85% of them singletons. Trimming cost V 3 bases and J 3 bases; bases outside gene matches: 2. The CDR3 is 13 residues long. Material for sequencing was peripheral blood. The chain joins TRBV12-3 or TRBV12-4 to TRBJ2-7; TRBD2 matches at 7 bases. The TCR was taken from a person under 30 with COVID-19, enrolled during active disease. The CDR3 region has the DNA TGTGCCAGCAGTTTCGGGACTAACTACGAGCAGTACTTC. Translating gives CASSFGTNYEQYF.